This T cell receptor beta chain comes out of a study of T cells in Graves' hyperthyroidism and ophthalmopathy. RNA transcripts were the template for amplifying TCR beta CDR3 regions. HTBI primers were used for first-round RT-PCR of the TCR CDR3. TCRdb reprocessed the multiplex PCR reads via MiXCR and lists one record per CDR3 protein. The table lists under 300,000 distinct CDR3 sequences, 20% to 25% of them singletons. This CDR3 has 20 residues. The germline V gene encodes CDR1 LGHDT and CDR2 YNNKEL (reference sequence). In the case of this clonotype: One end of the junction is discordant with germline, which a read error may explain.

The V call is TRBV3-1, the J call TRBJ2-4; a possible D gene is TRBD2 (6 bases). The origin of this receptor is a man between 25 and 39 years old with Graves' ophthalmopathy. The sequenced material came from blood. The CDR3 bases are TGCGCCAGCAGCCAAGATCGGGCAGGGTTTGGGACTGGGGCCAAAAACATTCAGTACTTC. Translated, it gives CASSQDRAGFGTGAKNIQYF.